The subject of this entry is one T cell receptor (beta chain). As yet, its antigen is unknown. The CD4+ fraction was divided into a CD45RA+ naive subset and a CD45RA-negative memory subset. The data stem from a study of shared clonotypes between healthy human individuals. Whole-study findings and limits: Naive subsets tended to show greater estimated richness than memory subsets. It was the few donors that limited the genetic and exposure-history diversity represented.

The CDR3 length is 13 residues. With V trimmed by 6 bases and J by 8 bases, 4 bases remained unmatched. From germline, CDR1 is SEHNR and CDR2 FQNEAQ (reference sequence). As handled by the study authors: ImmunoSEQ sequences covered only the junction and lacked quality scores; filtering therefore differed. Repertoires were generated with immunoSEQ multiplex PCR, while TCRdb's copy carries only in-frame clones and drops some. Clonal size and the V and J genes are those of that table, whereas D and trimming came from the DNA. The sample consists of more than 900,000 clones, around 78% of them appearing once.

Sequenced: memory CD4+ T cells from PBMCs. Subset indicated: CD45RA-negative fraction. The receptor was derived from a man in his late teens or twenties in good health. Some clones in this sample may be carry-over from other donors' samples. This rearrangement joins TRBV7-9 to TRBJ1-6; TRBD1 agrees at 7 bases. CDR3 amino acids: CASRFRGDSPLHF. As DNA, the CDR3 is TGTGCCAGCAGATTCAGGGGGGATTCACCCCTCCACTTT. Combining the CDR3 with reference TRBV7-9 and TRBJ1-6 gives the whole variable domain DTGVSQNPRHKITKRGQNVTFRCDPISEHNRLYWYRQTLGQGPEFLTYFQNEAQLEKSRLLSDRFSAERPKGSFSTLEIQRTEQGDSAMYLCASRFRGDSPLHFGNGTRLTVT.